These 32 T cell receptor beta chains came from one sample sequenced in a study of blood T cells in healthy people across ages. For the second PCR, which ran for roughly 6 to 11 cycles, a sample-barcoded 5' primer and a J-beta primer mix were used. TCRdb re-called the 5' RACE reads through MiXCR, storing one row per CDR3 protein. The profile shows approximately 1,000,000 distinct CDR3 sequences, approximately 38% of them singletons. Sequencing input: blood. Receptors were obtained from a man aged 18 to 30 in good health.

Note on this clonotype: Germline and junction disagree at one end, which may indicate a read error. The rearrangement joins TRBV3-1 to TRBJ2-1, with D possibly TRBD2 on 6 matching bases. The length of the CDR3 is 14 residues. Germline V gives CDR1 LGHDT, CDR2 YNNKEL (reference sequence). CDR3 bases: TGTGCCGGCAGCCAGGAGACTGGGGAGGATGAGCAGTTCTTC. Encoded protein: CAGSQETGEDEQFF.

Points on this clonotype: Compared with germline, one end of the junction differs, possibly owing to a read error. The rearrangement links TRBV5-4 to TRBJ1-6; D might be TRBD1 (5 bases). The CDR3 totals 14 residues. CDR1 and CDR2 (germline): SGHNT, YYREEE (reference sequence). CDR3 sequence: CASSYDTRDSPPHF. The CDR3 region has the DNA TGTGCCAGCAGCTATGACACCAGGGATTCACCCCCCCACTTT.

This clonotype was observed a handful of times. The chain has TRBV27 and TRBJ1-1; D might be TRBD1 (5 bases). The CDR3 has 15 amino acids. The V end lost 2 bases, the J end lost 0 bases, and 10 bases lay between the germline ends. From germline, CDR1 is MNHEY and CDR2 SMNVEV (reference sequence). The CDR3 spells CASSLTGRLNTEAFF. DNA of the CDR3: TGTGCCAGCAGTTTAACGGGACGTTTGAACACTGAAGCTTTCTTT.

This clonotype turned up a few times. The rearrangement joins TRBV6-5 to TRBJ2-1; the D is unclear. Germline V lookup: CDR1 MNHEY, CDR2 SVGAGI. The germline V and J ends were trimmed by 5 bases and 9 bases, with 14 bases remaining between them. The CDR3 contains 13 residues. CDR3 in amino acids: CASSHHSSGEQFF. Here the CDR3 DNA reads TGTGCCAGCAGTCATCATTCCTCGGGTGAGCAGTTCTTC.

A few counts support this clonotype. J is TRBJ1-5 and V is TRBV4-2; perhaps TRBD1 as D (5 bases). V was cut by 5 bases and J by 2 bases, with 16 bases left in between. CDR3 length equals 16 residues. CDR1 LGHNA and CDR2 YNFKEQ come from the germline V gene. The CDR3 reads CASSAHTRAGNQPQHF. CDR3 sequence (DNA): TGTGCCAGCAGCGCCCATACCAGGGCGGGCAATCAGCCCCAGCATTTT.

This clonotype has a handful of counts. CDR3 sequence: CASSLDGADTEAFF. The DNA of the CDR3 is TGCGCCAGCAGCTTGGACGGGGCAGACACTGAAGCTTTCTTT. The chain carries TRBV5-1 and TRBJ1-1; tentative D call: TRBD1 (5 bases). In germline, CDR1 is SGHRS, CDR2 YFSETQ. V lost 0 bases and J 3 bases, leaving 9 bases between the germline ends. The CDR3 totals 14 residues.

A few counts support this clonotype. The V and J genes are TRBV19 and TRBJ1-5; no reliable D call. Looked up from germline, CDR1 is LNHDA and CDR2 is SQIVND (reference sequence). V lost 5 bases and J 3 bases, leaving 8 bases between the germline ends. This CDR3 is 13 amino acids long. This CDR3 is CASSAGVNQPQHF. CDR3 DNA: TGTGCCAGTAGTGCTGGAGTCAATCAGCCCCAGCATTTT.

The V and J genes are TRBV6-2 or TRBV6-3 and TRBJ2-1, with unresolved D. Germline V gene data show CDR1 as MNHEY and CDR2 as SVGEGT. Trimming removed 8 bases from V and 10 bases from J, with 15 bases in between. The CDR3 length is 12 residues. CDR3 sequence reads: CASGPIRYEQFF. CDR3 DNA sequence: TGTGCCAGCGGCCCAATACGCTACGAGCAGTTCTTC.

The DNA of the CDR3 is TGTGCCAGCAGTTACTCGGGGGTTATGAGCTCCTACGAGCAGTACTTC. Its translation: CASSYSGVMSSYEQYF. This chain links TRBV6-5 with TRBJ2-7; D possibly matches TRBD1 or TRBD2 (5 bases each). Germline CDR1 is MNHEY and CDR2 is SVGAGI. The CDR3 totals 16 residues. The V end was cut by 0 bases, the J end by 0 bases, with 12 bases between.

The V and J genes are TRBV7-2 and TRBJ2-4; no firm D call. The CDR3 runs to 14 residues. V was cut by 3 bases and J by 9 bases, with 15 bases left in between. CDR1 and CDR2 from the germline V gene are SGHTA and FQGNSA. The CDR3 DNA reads TGTGCCAGCAGCTTGAGTAAGGCCCGAAGCATTCAGTACTTC. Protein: CASSLSKARSIQYF.

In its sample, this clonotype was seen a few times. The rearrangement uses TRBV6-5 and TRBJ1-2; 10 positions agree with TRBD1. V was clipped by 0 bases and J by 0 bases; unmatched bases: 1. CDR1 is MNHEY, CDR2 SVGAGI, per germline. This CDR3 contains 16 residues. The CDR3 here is CASSYSGQGTNYGYTF. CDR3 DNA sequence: TGTGCCAGCAGTTACTCGGGACAGGGGACTAACTATGGCTACACCTTC.

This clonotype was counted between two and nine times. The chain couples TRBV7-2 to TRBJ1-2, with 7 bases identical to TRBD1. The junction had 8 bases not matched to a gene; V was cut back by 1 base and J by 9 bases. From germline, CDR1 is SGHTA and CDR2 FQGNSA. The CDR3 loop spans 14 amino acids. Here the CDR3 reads CASSLGGTGESYTF. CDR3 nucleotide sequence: TGTGCCAGCAGCTTAGGCGGAACAGGGGAAAGCTACACCTTC.

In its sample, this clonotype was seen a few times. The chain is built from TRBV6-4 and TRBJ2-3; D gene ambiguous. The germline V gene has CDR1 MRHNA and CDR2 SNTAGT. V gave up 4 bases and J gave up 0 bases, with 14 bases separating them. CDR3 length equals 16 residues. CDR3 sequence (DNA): TGTGCCAGCAGTGCCGGTCGGACCCCTAGCACAGATACGCAGTATTTT. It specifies CASSAGRTPSTDTQYF.

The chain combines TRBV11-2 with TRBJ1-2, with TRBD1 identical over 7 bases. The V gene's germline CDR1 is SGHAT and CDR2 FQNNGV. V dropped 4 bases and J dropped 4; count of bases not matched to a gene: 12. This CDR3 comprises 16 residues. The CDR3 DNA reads TGTGCCAGCAGCTCCTTACTCAGGGGGGTGAGCTATGGCTACACCTTC. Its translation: CASSSLLRGVSYGYTF.

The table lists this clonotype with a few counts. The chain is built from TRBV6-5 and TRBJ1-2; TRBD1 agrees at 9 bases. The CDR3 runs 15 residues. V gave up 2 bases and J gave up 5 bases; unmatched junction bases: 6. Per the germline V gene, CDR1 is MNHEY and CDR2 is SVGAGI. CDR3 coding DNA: TGTGCCAGCAGTTACACAGGGGGCAGCCTTTATGGCTACACCTTC. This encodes CASSYTGGSLYGYTF.

CDR3 sequence reads: CASSSGQGASEAFF. CDR3 DNA: TGTGCCAGCAGTTCGGGACAGGGGGCCTCTGAAGCTTTCTTT. This chain connects TRBV12-3 or TRBV12-4 to TRBJ1-1; 12 nucleotides match TRBD1. V shed 4 bases and J 6 bases; nucleotides not matched to a gene: 3. The CDR3 is made up of 14 amino acids.

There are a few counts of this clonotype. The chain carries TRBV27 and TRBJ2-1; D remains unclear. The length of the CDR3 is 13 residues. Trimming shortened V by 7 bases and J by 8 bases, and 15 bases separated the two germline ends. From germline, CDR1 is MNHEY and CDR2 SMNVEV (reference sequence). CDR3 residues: CASTMDPIYEQFF. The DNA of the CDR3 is TGTGCCAGCACTATGGACCCCATTTATGAGCAGTTCTTC.

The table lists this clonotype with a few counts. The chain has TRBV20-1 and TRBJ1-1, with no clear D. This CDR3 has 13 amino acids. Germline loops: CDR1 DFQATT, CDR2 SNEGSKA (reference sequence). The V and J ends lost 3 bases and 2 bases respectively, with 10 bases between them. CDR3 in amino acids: CSASKTANTEAFF. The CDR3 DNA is TGCAGTGCTAGCAAAACAGCCAACACTGAAGCTTTCTTT.

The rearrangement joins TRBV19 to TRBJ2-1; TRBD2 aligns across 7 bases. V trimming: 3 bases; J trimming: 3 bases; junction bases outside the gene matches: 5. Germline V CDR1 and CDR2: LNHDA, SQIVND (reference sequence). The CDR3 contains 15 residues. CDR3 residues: CASSIGGEGYNEQFF. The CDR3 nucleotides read TGTGCCAGTAGTATTGGCGGGGAGGGCTACAATGAGCAGTTCTTC.

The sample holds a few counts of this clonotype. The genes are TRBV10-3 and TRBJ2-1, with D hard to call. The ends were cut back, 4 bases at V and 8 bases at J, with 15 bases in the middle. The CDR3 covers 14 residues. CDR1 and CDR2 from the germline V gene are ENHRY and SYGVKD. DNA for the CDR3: TGTGCCATCAGTGCGTTGGAAGGGTACCATGAGCAGTTCTTC. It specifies CAISALEGYHEQFF.

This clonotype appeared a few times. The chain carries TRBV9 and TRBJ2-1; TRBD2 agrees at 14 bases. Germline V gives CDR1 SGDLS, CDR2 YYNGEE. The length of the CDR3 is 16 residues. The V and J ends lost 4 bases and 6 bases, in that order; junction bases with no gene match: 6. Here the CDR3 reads CASSPRTSGGFNEQFF. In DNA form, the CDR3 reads TGTGCCAGCAGCCCCCGGACTAGCGGGGGGTTCAATGAGCAGTTCTTC.

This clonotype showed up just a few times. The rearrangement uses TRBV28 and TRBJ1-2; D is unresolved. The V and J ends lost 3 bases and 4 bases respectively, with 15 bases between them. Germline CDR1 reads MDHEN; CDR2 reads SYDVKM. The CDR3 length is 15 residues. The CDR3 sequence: CASSFPPTEGYGYTF. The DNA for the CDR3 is TGTGCCAGCAGTTTTCCTCCGACGGAGGGCTATGGCTACACCTTC.

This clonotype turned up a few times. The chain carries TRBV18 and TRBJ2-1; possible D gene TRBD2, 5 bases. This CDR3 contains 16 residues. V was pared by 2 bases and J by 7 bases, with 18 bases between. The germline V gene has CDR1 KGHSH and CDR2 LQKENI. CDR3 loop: CASSPSFRDSMNEQFF. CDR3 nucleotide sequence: TGTGCCAGCTCACCATCCTTCCGGGATAGCATGAATGAGCAGTTCTTC.

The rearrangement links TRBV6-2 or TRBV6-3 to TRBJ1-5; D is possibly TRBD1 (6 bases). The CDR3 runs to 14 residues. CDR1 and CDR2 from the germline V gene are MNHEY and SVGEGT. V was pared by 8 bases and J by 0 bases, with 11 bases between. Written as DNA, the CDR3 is TGTGCCAGCTGCAGGACAGATAGCAATCAGCCCCAGCATTTT. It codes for CASCRTDSNQPQHF.

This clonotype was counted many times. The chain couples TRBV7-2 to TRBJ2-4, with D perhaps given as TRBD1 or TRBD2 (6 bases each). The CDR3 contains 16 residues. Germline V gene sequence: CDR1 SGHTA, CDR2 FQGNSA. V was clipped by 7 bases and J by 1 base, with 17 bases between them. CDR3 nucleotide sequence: TGTGCCAGCACCGTTCCTCAGGGGAGGGCCAAAAACATTCAGTACTTC. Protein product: CASTVPQGRAKNIQYF.

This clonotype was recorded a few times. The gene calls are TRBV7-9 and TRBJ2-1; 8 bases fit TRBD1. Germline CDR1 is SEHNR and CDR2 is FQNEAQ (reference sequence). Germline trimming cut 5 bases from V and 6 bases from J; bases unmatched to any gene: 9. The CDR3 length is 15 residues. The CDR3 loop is CASSRTGNRRNEQFF. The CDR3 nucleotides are TGTGCCAGCAGCCGGACAGGGAACAGGCGCAATGAGCAGTTCTTC.

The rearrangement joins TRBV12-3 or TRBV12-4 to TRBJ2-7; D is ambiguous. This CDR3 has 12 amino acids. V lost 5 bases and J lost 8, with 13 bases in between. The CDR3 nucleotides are TGTGCCAGCAGTCCCGCGCCGTACCAGCAGTACTTC. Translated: CASSPAPYQQYF.

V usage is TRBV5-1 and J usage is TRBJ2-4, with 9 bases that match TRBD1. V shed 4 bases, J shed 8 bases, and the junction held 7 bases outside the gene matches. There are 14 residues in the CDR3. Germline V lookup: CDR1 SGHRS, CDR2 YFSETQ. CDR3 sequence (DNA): TGCGCCAGCAGCCTAACAGGGGGCTTTGACATTCAGTACTTC. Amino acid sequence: CASSLTGGFDIQYF. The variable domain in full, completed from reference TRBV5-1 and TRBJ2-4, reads KAGVTQTPRYLIKTRGQQVTLSCSPISGHRSVSWYQQTPGQGLQFLFEYFSETQRNKGNFPGRFSGRQFSNSRSEMNVSTLELGDSALYLCASSLTGGFDIQYFGAGTRLSVL.

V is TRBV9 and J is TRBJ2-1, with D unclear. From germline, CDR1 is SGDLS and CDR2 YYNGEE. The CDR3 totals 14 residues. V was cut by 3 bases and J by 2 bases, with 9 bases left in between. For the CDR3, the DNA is TGTGCCAGCAGCGCTGAGTCTACCTACAATGAGCAGTTCTTC. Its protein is CASSAESTYNEQFF.

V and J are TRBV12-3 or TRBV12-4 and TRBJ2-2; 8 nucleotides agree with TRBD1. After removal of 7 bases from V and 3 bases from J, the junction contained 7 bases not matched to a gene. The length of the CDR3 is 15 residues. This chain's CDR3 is CASNAAGGDTGELFF. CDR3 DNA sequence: TGTGCCAGCAACGCCGCAGGGGGCGACACCGGGGAGCTGTTTTTT.

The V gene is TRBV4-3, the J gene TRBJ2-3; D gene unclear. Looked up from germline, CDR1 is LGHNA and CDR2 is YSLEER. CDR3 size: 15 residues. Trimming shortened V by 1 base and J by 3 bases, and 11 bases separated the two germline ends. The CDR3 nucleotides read TGCGCCAGCAGCCAAGGCGGTGGGGTGACAGATACGCAGTATTTT. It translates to CASSQGGGVTDTQYF.

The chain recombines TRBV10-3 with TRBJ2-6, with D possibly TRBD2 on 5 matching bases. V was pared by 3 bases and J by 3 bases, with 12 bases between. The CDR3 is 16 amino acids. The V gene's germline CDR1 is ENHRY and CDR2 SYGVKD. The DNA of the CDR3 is TGTGCCATCAGTGAACTCGAGGGAAGTGGGGCCAACGTCCTGACTTTC. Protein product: CAISELEGSGANVLTF.